This T cell receptor (beta chain) emerged from a study of monozygotic twins with inflammatory bowel disease. Germline V lookup: CDR1 LGHDT, CDR2 YNNKEL (reference sequence). This CDR3 region has 16 residues. Reprocessing the 5' RACE reads, TCRdb reports a single entry for every CDR3 protein and omits DNA. In total, the table holds about 440,000 distinct CDR3 sequences. The chain links TRBV3-1 to TRBJ2-6; TCRdb designates TRBD1, a call that cannot be tested without DNA. The sample was blood. This receptor was taken from a human donor with ulcerative colitis or Crohn's disease, or a healthy co-twin of an affected twin (not recorded which). The CDR3 loop is CASSQNRGSGANVLTF.